The 23 T cell receptor beta chains listed next were all sequenced from one sample in a study of T cells in localized non-small cell lung cancer. Sequencing was performed with immunoSEQ multiplex PCR; in TCRdb, only in-frame clones are kept and a portion is missing. The sample lists tens of thousands of clones; 88% were seen once. Sequenced material: peripheral blood mononuclear cells, taken before any cancer treatment. These receptors all come from a woman between 35 and 75 years old with stage III lung adenocarcinoma.

The gene calls are TRBV6-5 and TRBJ1-5; the D is unclear. The CDR3 spans 13 residues. Germline CDR1 is MNHEY and CDR2 is SVGAGI. Deletions cut 0 bases from V and 3 bases from J, with 3 bases between. The CDR3 spells CASSYSDNQPQHF. The CDR3 region has the DNA TGTGCCAGCAGTTACTCCGACAATCAGCCCCAGCATTTT.

This clone came up a few times. V usage is TRBV6-4 and J usage is TRBJ2-1, with 8 positions matching TRBD2. CDR1 and CDR2 from the germline V gene are MRHNA and SNTAGT. The CDR3 sequence is 14 residues long. Trimming at V came to 2 bases and at J to 8 bases, leaving 5 bases not matched to a gene. Here the CDR3 reads CASSDLGGADEQFF. In nucleotides, the CDR3 is TGTGCCAGCAGTGACCTCGGGGGGGCCGATGAGCAGTTCTTC.

This chain's CDR3 is CSVVLAVLVDTQYF. Here the CDR3 DNA reads TGCAGCGTTGTGCTAGCGGTGTTGGTTGATACGCAGTATTTT. The chain is built from TRBV29-1 and TRBJ2-3; 7 nucleotides line up with TRBD2. There are 14 residues in the CDR3. With 4 bases clipped from V and 6 bases from J, the junction kept 10 bases outside the gene matches. Germline CDR1 is SQVTM and CDR2 is ANQGSEA.

The V and J genes are TRBV7-2 and TRBJ2-7; 9 nucleotides match TRBD1. V shed 3 bases, J shed 4 bases, and the junction held 10 bases outside the gene matches. The CDR3 contains 16 residues. Per the germline V gene, CDR1 is SGHTA and CDR2 is FQGNSA. In nucleotides, the CDR3 is TGTGCCAGCAGCTTCCCCGGGACAGGGAACTCGTACGAGCAGTACTTC. Its protein is CASSFPGTGNSYEQYF. The complete variable domain, with remaining parts taken from reference TRBV7-2 and TRBJ2-7, reads GAGVSQSPSNKVTEKGKDVELRCDPISGHTALYWYRQSLGQGLEFLIYFQGNSAPDKSGLPSDRFSAERTGGSVSTLTIQRTQQEDSAVYLCASSFPGTGNSYEQYFGPGTRLTVT.

J is TRBJ2-1 and V is TRBV7-2, with TRBD2 matching over 8 bases. Germline V gene data show CDR1 as SGHTA and CDR2 as FQGNSA. The CDR3 sequence is 16 residues long. The ends lost 5 bases at V and 0 bases at J; junction bases unmatched: 6. The CDR3: CASSQGRGDSYNEQFF. The DNA for the CDR3 is TGTGCCAGCAGCCAGGGGCGGGGGGACTCCTACAATGAGCAGTTCTTC.

This clone appeared a single time. This chain links TRBV27 with TRBJ2-1, with 9 positions matching TRBD1. The length of the CDR3 is 14 residues. Per the germline V gene, CDR1 is MNHEY and CDR2 is SMNVEV (reference sequence). The trim removed 7 bases at V and 10 bases at J, leaving 11 bases unmatched. The CDR3 protein is CASNERQGDGEQFF. The DNA for the CDR3 is TGTGCCAGCAACGAGAGACAGGGGGACGGGGAGCAGTTCTTC.

The chain uses TRBV5-1 and TRBJ2-3; weak D call: TRBD2 (6 bases). Germline CDR1 reads SGHRS; CDR2 reads YFSETQ. CDR3 size: 15 residues. Trimming left V 2 bases short and J 6 bases short, with 16 bases between. The chain's CDR3 is CASSFRDPREDTQYF. DNA of the CDR3: TGCGCCAGCAGCTTCCGGGACCCCCGGGAGGATACGCAGTATTTT.

The chain uses TRBV18 and TRBJ1-4; 7 bases are shared with TRBD1. CDR3 size: 13 residues. The junction had 6 bases not matched to a gene; V was cut back by 6 bases and J by 8 bases. From germline, CDR1 is KGHSH and CDR2 LQKENI. The CDR3 sequence: CASSREGGEKLFF. The CDR3 nucleotides are TGTGCCAGCTCTCGGGAAGGGGGCGAAAAACTGTTTTTT.

This rearrangement joins TRBV9 to TRBJ2-1; no clear D. The CDR3 is made up of 14 amino acids. V lost 0 bases and J lost 8, with 12 bases in between. The germline V gene has CDR1 SGDLS and CDR2 YYNGEE. CDR3 nucleotides: TGTGCCAGCAGCGTAGGGCCCCAGAATGATGAGCAGTTCTTC. As protein: CASSVGPQNDEQFF.

There are a few counts of this clone. This chain's CDR3 is CASSLYRGRADTQYF. The CDR3 DNA reads TGTGCCAGCAGTCTATACAGGGGGAGGGCAGATACGCAGTATTTT. V and J are TRBV6-6 and TRBJ2-3, with a possible D match to TRBD1 (8 bases). Germline assignment: CDR1 MNHNY and CDR2 SVGAGI (reference sequence). The CDR3 is made up of 15 amino acids. V lost 5 bases, J lost 4 bases, and 16 bases lay in between.

This chain joins TRBV7-2 and TRBJ1-3; 7 positions match TRBD1. In germline, CDR1 is SGHTA, CDR2 FQGNSA. The V and J ends lost 5 bases and 2 bases, in that order; junction bases with no gene match: 15. This CDR3 region has 18 residues. CDR3 nucleotides: TGTGCCAGCAGCCCGAGCCCCACAGGGGTCAGTACTGGAAACACCATATATTTT. It codes for CASSPSPTGVSTGNTIYF.

This sequence joins TRBV7-8 and TRBJ1-2; TRBD1 agrees at 9 bases. V was clipped by 4 bases and J by 7 bases; unmatched bases: 7. Germline V gene data show CDR1 as SGHVS and CDR2 as FQNEAQ. This CDR3 region has 14 residues. In DNA form, the CDR3 reads TGTGCCAGCAGCTCCGGACAGGGGCAGGGTGGCTACACCTTC. Translation: CASSSGQGQGGYTF.

The J gene is TRBJ2-5, the V gene TRBV27; 7 bases match TRBD1. The CDR3 covers 17 residues. V shed 0 bases and J 4 bases; nucleotides not matched to a gene: 11. The germline V gene encodes CDR1 MNHEY and CDR2 SMNVEV (reference sequence). In nucleotides, the CDR3 is TGTGCCAGCAGTTTATCGTCGATAGAGGGGGCCTTAGAGACCCAGTACTTC. Its protein product is CASSLSSIEGALETQYF.

The CDR3 region is CASKPYGQYGYTF. DNA for the CDR3: TGTGCCAGCAAACCATACGGACAGTACGGCTACACCTTC. J is TRBJ1-2 and V is TRBV6-1; tentative D call: TRBD1 (6 bases). CDR1 is MNHNS, CDR2 SASEGT, per germline. With 7 bases removed from V and 8 bases from J, the gap between germline ends came to 17 bases. This CDR3 is 13 amino acids long.

The genes are TRBV16 and TRBJ2-1; 8 bases fit TRBD1. Germline trimming cut 3 bases from V and 0 bases from J; bases unmatched to any gene: 7. There are 17 residues in the CDR3. Looked up from germline, CDR1 is KGHSY and CDR2 is FQNENV. CDR3 sequence: CASSHLRQGSSYNEQFF. The CDR3 DNA follows: TGTGCCAGCAGCCACCTTCGACAGGGGAGCTCCTACAATGAGCAGTTCTTC.

The chain uses TRBV19 and TRBJ2-1, with 7 nucleotides matching TRBD1. Germline CDR1 reads LNHDA; CDR2 reads SQIVND (reference sequence). This CDR3 is 15 amino acids long. V gave up 0 bases and J gave up 2 bases; unmatched junction bases: 1. As DNA, the CDR3 is TGTGCCAGTAGTATAGAGACAGGGACCTACAATGAGCAGTTCTTC. Translated, it gives CASSIETGTYNEQFF.

The V call is TRBV6-1, the J call TRBJ2-6; D not certain. CDR3 size: 17 residues. CDR1 is MNHNS and CDR2 is SASEGT in the germline V gene. The germline V and J ends were trimmed by 1 base and 0 bases, with 10 bases remaining between them. The CDR3 loop reads CASSEVYSSSGANVLTF. The CDR3 DNA follows: TGTGCCAGCAGTGAAGTTTACAGTTCCTCTGGGGCCAACGTCCTGACTTTC.

The V call is TRBV29-1, the J call TRBJ2-7, with a weak D call TRBD1 (6 bases). The germline CDR1 and CDR2 sequences are SQVTM and ANQGSEA. The ends were cut back, 2 bases at V and 6 bases at J, with 11 bases in the middle. The CDR3 totals 12 residues. CDR3 loop: CSVELGASEQYF. The CDR3 region has the DNA TGCAGCGTTGAACTGGGGGCTAGCGAGCAGTACTTC.

The chain employs TRBV6-6 and TRBJ2-7; D is possibly TRBD2 (7 bases). This CDR3 region has 14 residues. V was trimmed by 0 bases and J by 5 bases, leaving 11 bases between them. The germline CDR1 and CDR2 sequences are MNHNY and SVGAGI (reference sequence). The CDR3 protein is CASSYSRGADEQYF. CDR3 sequence (DNA): TGTGCCAGCAGTTACTCTCGGGGGGCAGACGAGCAGTACTTC.

V is TRBV19 and J is TRBJ1-1, with 9 positions matching TRBD1. This CDR3 contains 16 residues. J lost 3 bases, V lost 1 base, and 6 bases had no gene match. Germline V gene sequence: CDR1 LNHDA, CDR2 SQIVND (reference sequence). CDR3 sequence reads: CASSIGLNRGHTEAFF. For the CDR3, the DNA is TGTGCCAGTAGTATAGGACTGAACAGGGGGCACACTGAAGCTTTCTTT.

The chain employs TRBV5-4 and TRBJ1-2, with TRBD1 matching over 7 bases. After removal of 6 bases from V and 2 bases from J, the junction contained 4 bases not matched to a gene. The CDR3 totals 13 residues. Germline CDR1 is SGHNT and CDR2 is YYREEE (reference sequence). This chain's CDR3 is CASTAGQNYGYTF. In DNA form, the CDR3 reads TGTGCCAGCACTGCGGGACAGAACTATGGCTACACCTTC.

V and J are TRBV11-2 and TRBJ1-3, with D unclear. The CDR3 contains 13 residues. Germline V CDR1 and CDR2: SGHAT, FQNNGV. The V gene lost 4 bases and the J gene lost 4 bases, with 8 bases spanning the gap. The CDR3 DNA sequence: TGTGCCAGCAGCTCAGGACGGGGAAACACCATATATTTT. Its protein is CASSSGRGNTIYF.

The gene calls are TRBV7-9 and TRBJ1-5; D gene ambiguous. The CDR3 has 12 amino acids. Germline V gene data show CDR1 as SEHNR and CDR2 as FQNEAQ (reference sequence). V was cut by 4 bases and J by 11 bases, with 12 bases left in between. As DNA, the CDR3 is TGTGCCAGCAGCTCCTTAGGCGGGACCCAGCATTTT. Its protein is CASSSLGGTQHF.